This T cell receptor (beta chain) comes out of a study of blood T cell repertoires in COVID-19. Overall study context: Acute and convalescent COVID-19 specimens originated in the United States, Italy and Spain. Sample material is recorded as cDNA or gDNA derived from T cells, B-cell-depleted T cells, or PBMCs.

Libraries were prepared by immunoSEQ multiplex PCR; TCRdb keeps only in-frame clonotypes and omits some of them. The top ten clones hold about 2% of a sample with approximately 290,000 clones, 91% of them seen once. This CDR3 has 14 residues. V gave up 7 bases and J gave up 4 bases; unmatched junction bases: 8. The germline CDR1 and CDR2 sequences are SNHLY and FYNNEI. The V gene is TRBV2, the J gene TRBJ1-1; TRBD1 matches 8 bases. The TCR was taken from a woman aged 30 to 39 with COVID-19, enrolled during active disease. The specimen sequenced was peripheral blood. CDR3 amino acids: CASTPETGVTEAFF. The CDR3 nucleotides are TGTGCCAGCACGCCGGAGACAGGGGTCACTGAAGCTTTCTTT.